This T cell receptor (beta chain) was captured by sequencing in a study of blood T cell repertoires in COVID-19. Study-wide background: Sites across the United States, Italy and Spain contributed samples from acute and convalescent COVID-19. Sample material is recorded as cDNA or gDNA derived from T cells, B-cell-depleted T cells, or PBMCs.

V lost 6 bases and J 8 bases, leaving 19 bases between the germline ends. The CDR3 is 14 residues long. The germline V gene has CDR1 SGHAT and CDR2 FQDESV (reference sequence). Original handling: Scientists estimated how many nucleated cells there were by amplifying reference gene primers. This table comes from immunoSEQ multiplex PCR, and its TCRdb copy is limited to in-frame clones, with some not included. V, J and clone size reflect that table, while D and trimming were determined from the DNA. The table includes about 78,000 clones, around 86% detected once. This TCR was sampled from a woman aged 55-70 years with acute or convalescent COVID-19. This chain uses TRBV11-1 with TRBJ1-2, with D possibly TRBD1 on 6 matching bases. The sequenced sample was peripheral blood. CDR3 DNA: TGTGCCAGCAGGTGGGGGCGCTCGAAAATCGGCTACACCTTC. Translated: CASRWGRSKIGYTF.